Listed below are T cell receptor beta chains from one sample, sequenced in a study of T cells in Graves' hyperthyroidism and ophthalmopathy. TCRdb used MiXCR to reprocess the multiplex PCR reads, holding one entry per CDR3 protein. The repertoire includes around 300,000 distinct CDR3 sequences, less than 30% of them detected once, and approximately 25% sits in the top ten. Sequencing used blood. These receptors came from a man aged 35 to 55 with Graves' hyperthyroidism that later progressed to Graves' ophthalmopathy. The CDR3 runs from the conserved cysteine through the conserved F or W. Where a row states a size, it is once, few, many or the class of an expanded clone; other rows omit it.

TRBV30	TRBJ1-5	NA	CAWSVRGASNQPQHF
TRBV6-2/TRBV6-3	TRBJ2-5	once	CASRGETLKETQYF
TRBV6-5	TRBJ2-5	few	CASSYPGLKETQYF
TRBV6-1	TRBJ1-1	many	CASSVENTEAFF
TRBV3-1	TRBJ1-1	few	CASSQIRGYWAEAFF
TRBV10-3	TRBJ2-2	many	CAINPGANGELFF
TRBV14	TRBJ2-7	many	CASSLTGQEQYF
TRBV29-1	TRBJ2-7	NA	CSVVVDISYEQYF
TRBV5-1	TRBJ2-7	many	CASSLQDFYEQYF
TRBV2	TRBJ2-5	many	CASSGGTQETQYF
TRBV11-2	TRBJ2-7	few	CASSLRAGAYEQYF
TRBV6-1	TRBJ2-7	many	CASRSTSGRGYEQYF
TRBV6-1	TRBJ1-5	many	CASSKSRVDQPQHF
TRBV6-1	TRBJ2-5	NA	CASSPRGAPQETQYF
TRBV20-1	TRBJ2-4	once	CSARDWGVLAKNIQYF
TRBV6-4	TRBJ2-5	NA	CASRPGGVQETQYF
TRBV30	TRBJ2-3	few	CAWARTRFADTQYF
TRBV19	TRBJ1-1	many	CASKKDRYNTEAFF
TRBV15	TRBJ2-5	once	CATSREDSQETQYF
TRBV3-1	TRBJ1-2	many	CASSQGRSAGYGYTF
TRBV28	TRBJ2-7	few	CASSLLAGVYEQYF
TRBV2	TRBJ1-5	many	CASSVFSNQPQHF
TRBV7-2	TRBJ1-2	many	CASTGIRNVGYTF
TRBV6-1	TRBJ1-2	few	CASSEARARGGYTF
TRBV20-1	TRBJ1-1	many	CSARSSTEAFF
TRBV12-3/TRBV12-4	TRBJ1-1	many	CASSLRGGRTEAFF
TRBV20-1	TRBJ1-3	once	CSARRDSGNTIYF
TRBV28	TRBJ2-7	many	CASSVPAGSYEQYF
TRBV4-1	TRBJ2-5	NA	CASSRQGNQYF
TRBV20-1	TRBJ1-2	NA	CSADTGGSVYGYTF
TRBV27	TRBJ2-7	many	CASSLSMNTYEQYF
TRBV6-5	TRBJ2-7	NA	CASSYGTAPEQYF
TRBV4-1	TRBJ2-5	many	CASSQESGVRETQYF
TRBV6-5	TRBJ2-3	NA	CASSYPRTGGTDTQYF
TRBV3-1	TRBJ1-2	many	CASRGVKGGYTF
TRBV27	TRBJ1-1	many	CASRRTGRIEAFF
TRBV12-3/TRBV12-4	TRBJ1-2	many	CASSRPRDAGAYGYTF
TRBV20-1	TRBJ1-2	many	CSARAPENYGYTF
TRBV6-5	TRBJ2-7	once	CASSYSTDEQYF
TRBV29-1	TRBJ2-5	NA	CSVELGDIQETQYF
TRBV28	TRBJ1-2	many	CASTTHGTDYGYTF
TRBV20-1	TRBJ2-7	many	CSANGRVGRENGEQYF
TRBV7-9	TRBJ1-5	NA	CASSLTGAGISPQHF
TRBV6-2/TRBV6-3	TRBJ2-7	many	CASSYSQSSYEQYF
TRBV12-3/TRBV12-4	TRBJ2-5	many	CASSLSRVETQYF